This record looks at one T cell receptor beta chain sequence and its context. The antigen is undetermined. For every sample, some 9 x 10^4 TCR templates were assayed. The assay was immunoSEQ multiplex PCR, and TCRdb's table has in-frame clones only and misses some. The sample includes over 100,000 clones, 92% seen only once; the top ten take more than 0.65%. This entry is derived from a study of siplizumab effects on memory and regulatory T cells. The V end was cut by 5 bases, the J end by 3 bases, with 5 bases between. The CDR3 consists of 12 residues. Germline V CDR1 and CDR2: SGHTA, FQGNSA. Findings of the study overall: Tregs proliferating in siplizumab cultures lacked confirmation of their suppressive function. Naive T cells were seen as more diverse than memory cells and as major alloresponse contributors. Mean Treg-derived proportions of mappable alloreactive CD4+ clones were around 75% for siplizumab and around 29% for controls.

The chain combines TRBV7-2 with TRBJ2-1; D gene unclear. The sample taken for sequencing was Tregs sorted from blood. This receptor was taken from a human donor in good health. Here the CDR3 reads CASSLFYNEQFF. CDR3 coding DNA: TGTGCCAGCAGCCTCTTCTACAATGAGCAGTTCTTC.